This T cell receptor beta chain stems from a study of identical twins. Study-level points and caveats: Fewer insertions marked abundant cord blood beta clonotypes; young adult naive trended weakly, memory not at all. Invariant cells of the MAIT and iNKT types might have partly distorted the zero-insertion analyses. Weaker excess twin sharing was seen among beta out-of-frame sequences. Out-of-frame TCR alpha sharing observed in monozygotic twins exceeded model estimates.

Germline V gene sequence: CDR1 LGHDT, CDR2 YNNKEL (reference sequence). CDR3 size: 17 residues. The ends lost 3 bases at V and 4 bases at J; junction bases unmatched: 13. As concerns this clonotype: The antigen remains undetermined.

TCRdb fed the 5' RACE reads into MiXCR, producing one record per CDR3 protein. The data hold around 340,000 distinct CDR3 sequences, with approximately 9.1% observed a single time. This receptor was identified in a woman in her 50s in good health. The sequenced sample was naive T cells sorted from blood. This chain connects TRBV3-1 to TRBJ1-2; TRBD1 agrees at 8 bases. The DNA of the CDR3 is TGTGCCAGCAGCCACAGGGGTCAGGGGGCGCGAGGCTATGGCTACACCTTC. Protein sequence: CASSHRGQGARGYGYTF.